One and the same sample provided the 2 T cell receptor beta chains below, sequenced in a study of shared clonotypes between healthy human individuals. The method was immunoSEQ multiplex PCR; TCRdb's version includes in-frame clones alone and lacks a portion of them. Altogether roughly 2,000,000 clones are present, about 93% being singletons, with the ten largest covering about 1.7%. CD45RO-negative CD8 cells positively selected for CCR7 made up the naive population, which excluded terminally differentiated effector memory CD45RA+ cells. What was sequenced was naive CD8+ T cells from PBMCs. The receptors here all came from a man between 18 and 35 years old in good health. Some clones in this sample may be carry-over from other donors' samples.

The chain has TRBV7-2 and TRBJ2-2; D call uncertain. V dropped 4 bases and J dropped 3 bases, with 6 bases sitting between them. The length of the CDR3 is 13 residues. The V gene's germline CDR1 is SGHTA and CDR2 FQGNSA. The CDR3 reads CASSSRYTGELFF. CDR3 bases: TGTGCCAGCAGCTCTAGGTACACCGGGGAGCTGTTTTTT.

CDR3 DNA sequence: TGCGCCAGCAGCTTGAAAGGACTAGCGGGATTTCACTACGAGCAGTACTTC. It translates to CASSLKGLAGFHYEQYF. The chain carries TRBV5-1 and TRBJ2-7; 12 bases fit TRBD2. Germline CDR1 reads SGHRS; CDR2 reads YFSETQ. The CDR3 extends over 17 amino acids. V lost 1 base, J lost 3 bases, and 8 bases stayed unmatched.